This TCR beta chain was sequenced in a study of T cell responses to AZD1222 COVID-19 vaccine. Study conclusions and caveats: Baseline antibody screening turned up just six or seven seropositive AZD1222 recipients. Repertoire sampling happened only post peak T cell response.

On this clone itself: The target antigen is unknown.

Only in-frame clones appear in the TCRdb table, and some are missing; sequencing was by immunoSEQ multiplex PCR. The sample lists roughly 80,000 clones; nearly 90% were seen once. Here the sequenced sample was peripheral blood, taken on day 0 of MenACWY control vaccination. This sequence was found in an adult in good health.

The CDR3 DNA reads TGTGCCAGCAGTTCAGGGGAGAATGAGCAGTTCTTC. It specifies CASSSGENEQFF. The chain links TRBV12-3 or TRBV12-4 to TRBJ2-1, with D tentatively TRBD1 (6 bases). This CDR3 spans 12 amino acids. Trimming shortened V by 4 bases and J by 7 bases, and 8 bases separated the two germline ends.